These T cell receptor beta chains were read from a single sample in a study of breast tumors, draining lymph nodes, adjacent tissues. TCRdb analysed the multiplex PCR reads with MiXCR anew, one entry per CDR3 protein. This sample has 20,000 to 25,000 distinct CDR3 sequences, with approximately 48% found just once. The material sequenced was breast tumor tissue. These receptors were obtained from a female donor with breast cancer. Some clones in this sample may be carry-over from other donors' samples. Both conserved end residues are trimmed from each CDR3. Each record gives: V gene, CDR3 protein.

V: TRBV4-3; CDR3: ASSEGLAAGELF
V: TRBV28; CDR3: ASSTPGGGGYNEQF
V: TRBV7-9; CDR3: ASRQASGISYEQY
V: TRBV10-3; CDR3: AIAIAGKNTEAF
V: TRBV24-1; CDR3: ATSDLSGWDTQY
V: TRBV6-1; CDR3: ASSAPGGGGEQY
V: TRBV20-1; CDR3: SARAGTSAYNEQF
V: TRBV24-1; CDR3: ATSDSLPGLARADTQY
V: TRBV11-2; CDR3: ASSLGDRDFEKLF
V: TRBV29-1; CDR3: SARGTGVNTIY
V: TRBV6-2/TRBV6-3; CDR3: ASSYSERNGYT
V: TRBV20-1; CDR3: SAPGQGLGTYEQY
V: TRBV5-1; CDR3: ASSLHGQGASLQETRY
V: TRBV18; CDR3: ASSRGQYNEQF
V: TRBV7-9; CDR3: ASSPEGGAF
V: TRBV5-4; CDR3: AGSLKRVGKSIQY
V: TRBV4-1; CDR3: ASSETGGKDGYT
V: TRBV6-4; CDR3: ASSGVAGHTDTQY
V: TRBV24-1; CDR3: ATSVLRDRDTDTQY
V: TRBV20-1; CDR3: SASGLYNEQF
V: TRBV20-1; CDR3: SAKATSGSPSEQY
V: TRBV20-1; CDR3: SARLAGGQDTQY
V: TRBV7-9; CDR3: ASSYGTSKNEQF
V: TRBV7-9; CDR3: ASSLGQGGRDGQY
V: TRBV10-3; CDR3: AISERTDIYGYT
V: TRBV7-3; CDR3: ASSLRDFAETQY
V: TRBV2; CDR3: ASRVSGGPYEQY
V: TRBV4-3; CDR3: ASSQDLGRASDTQY
V: TRBV7-2; CDR3: ASSQASGISGELF
V: TRBV20-1; CDR3: SASQTSGSRNNEQF
V: TRBV7-9; CDR3: ASSRAGTSYTDTQY
V: TRBV12-3/TRBV12-4; CDR3: ASSFGGVSQPQH
V: TRBV7-3; CDR3: ASSFLAGGTDTQY
V: TRBV3-1; CDR3: ANRDNTGELF
V: TRBV19; CDR3: ASSIASGVLDEQF
V: TRBV20-1; CDR3: SARAYWGHSSNTGELF